Following are 3 T cell receptor beta chains from one sample sequenced in a study of T cell changes during pregnancy in multiple sclerosis. Profiled with immunoSEQ multiplex PCR; TCRdb holds only in-frame clones, not every one. Seen here are tens of thousands of clones, 91% observed once, and the top ten hold about 0.7%. The specimen comprised peripheral blood, sampled in the third trimester of pregnancy. The origin of the receptors is a female donor in good health, enrolled as a control in a pregnancy study.

The gene calls are TRBV11-3 and TRBJ2-5; 8 positions match TRBD1. V shed 3 bases and J 5 bases; nucleotides not matched to a gene: 8. The CDR3 sequence is 15 residues long. Germline CDR1 reads SGHNT; CDR2 reads YENEEA. DNA for the CDR3: TGTGCCAGCAGCTTGAAGCGACAGGGGATGGAGACCCAGTACTTC. Encoded protein: CASSLKRQGMETQYF.

The chain has TRBV5-4 and TRBJ2-7, with TRBD2 as a possible D gene (6 bases). The germline V gene encodes CDR1 SGHNT and CDR2 YYREEE (reference sequence). This CDR3 spans 14 amino acids. The V gene lost 5 bases and the J gene lost 3 bases, with 15 bases spanning the gap. The CDR3 bases are TGTGCCAGCAGTCCCGCGGGGCCCAACTACGAGCAGTACTTC. It codes for CASSPAGPNYEQYF.

V usage is TRBV28 and J usage is TRBJ2-2; perhaps TRBD2 as D (6 bases). The CDR3 sequence is 15 residues long. Trimming stripped 6 bases from V and 4 bases from J, with 15 bases between. CDR1 and CDR2 from the germline V gene are MDHEN and SYDVKM. CDR3 nucleotide sequence: TGTGCCAGCAGCTTGACCGTACTAGCCACCGGGGAGCTGTTTTTT. Its protein product is CASSLTVLATGELFF. Using reference TRBV28 and TRBJ2-2 for the parts outside the CDR3, the full variable domain is DVKVTQSSRYLVKRTGEKVFLECVQDMDHENMFWYRQDPGLGLRLIYFSYDVKMKEKGDIPEGYSVSREKKERFSLILESASTNQTSMYLCASSLTVLATGELFFGEGSRLTVL.